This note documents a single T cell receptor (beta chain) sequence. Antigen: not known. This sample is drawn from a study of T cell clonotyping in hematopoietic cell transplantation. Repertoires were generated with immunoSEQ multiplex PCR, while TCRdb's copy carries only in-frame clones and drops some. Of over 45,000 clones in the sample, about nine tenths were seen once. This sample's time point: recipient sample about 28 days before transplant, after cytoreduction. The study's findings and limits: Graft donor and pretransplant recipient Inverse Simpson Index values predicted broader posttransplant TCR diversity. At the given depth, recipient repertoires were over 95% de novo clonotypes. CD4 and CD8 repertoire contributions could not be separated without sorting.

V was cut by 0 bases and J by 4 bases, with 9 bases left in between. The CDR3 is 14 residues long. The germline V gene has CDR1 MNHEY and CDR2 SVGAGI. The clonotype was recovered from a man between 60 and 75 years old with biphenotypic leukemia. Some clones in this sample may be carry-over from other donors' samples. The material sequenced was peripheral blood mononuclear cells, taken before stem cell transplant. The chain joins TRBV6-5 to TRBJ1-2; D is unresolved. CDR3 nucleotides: TGTGCCAGCAGTTACTCGAGTCGTTTCTATGGCTACACCTTC. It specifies CASSYSSRFYGYTF.